This entry describes one T cell receptor (beta chain). Its antigen is undetermined. TCRdb re-called the RT-PCR reads through MiXCR, storing one row per CDR3 protein. This sample carries fewer than 800,000 distinct CDR3 sequences, 15% to 18% of them seen once, and the ten largest clones take around 10%. This sample was included in a study of response to subunit inactivated influenza vaccine. Broader study findings: Each seasonal influenza vaccination, the authors suggested, recruits few new T cells.

The sequences come from PBMCs from blood, collected approximately 12 days after vaccination. This TCR derives from a man aged 50-59 years who received an inactivated influenza vaccine.

This chain's CDR3 is CASSFRTSGRADTDTQYF. The DNA of the CDR3 is TGTGCCAGCAGTTTTCGGACTAGCGGGAGGGCCGACACAGATACGCAGTATTTT. The V and J genes are TRBV12-3 or TRBV12-4 and TRBJ2-3, with TRBD2 matching 15 bases. V trimming: 3 bases; J trimming: 2 bases; junction bases outside the gene matches: 6. The CDR3 runs 18 residues.